Below are 30 T cell receptor beta chains sequenced from a single sample in a study of identical twins. MiXCR, applied by TCRdb to the 5' RACE reads, yields one record per CDR3 protein. This table has some 240,000 distinct CDR3 sequences, about 8.3% appearing once. The same sample was also studied in work on yellow fever vaccine responses in identical twins.

The sample comprised CD8+ T cells sorted from blood. The receptors here all came from a woman aged 18-35 years in good health.

This clonotype showed up many times. The V call is TRBV6-5, the J call TRBJ2-5, with 14 bases that match TRBD2. The CDR3 extends over 18 amino acids. Germline CDR1 MNHEY, CDR2 SVGAGI. With 4 bases clipped from V and 5 bases from J, the junction kept 12 bases outside the gene matches. CDR3 protein: CASSSLGTSGSRRETQYF. In DNA form, the CDR3 reads TGTGCCAGCAGTTCCCTCGGGACTAGCGGGAGTAGGAGGGAGACCCAGTACTTC.

The rearrangement links TRBV5-4 to TRBJ1-1, with unresolved D. Per the germline V gene, CDR1 is SGHNT and CDR2 is YYREEE (reference sequence). The V and J ends lost 4 bases and 3 bases respectively, with 16 bases between them. The CDR3 runs to 15 residues. The CDR3 is CASSPGPTRDTEAFF. CDR3 in DNA: TGTGCCAGCAGCCCCGGACCTACCCGGGACACTGAAGCTTTCTTT.

This clonotype showed up many times. The chain employs TRBV3-1 and TRBJ1-5, with TRBD1 identical over 7 bases. The J segment lost 7 bases and the V segment lost 1 base, leaving 13 bases of the junction unmatched. Germline CDR1 LGHDT, CDR2 YNNKEL (reference sequence). The CDR3 extends over 17 amino acids. The CDR3 loop reads CASSQGNFQDRTQPQHF. The CDR3 region has the DNA TGTGCCAGCAGCCAAGGAAACTTTCAGGACAGGACACAGCCCCAGCATTTT.

This clonotype was seen many times. The gene calls are TRBV12-3 or TRBV12-4 and TRBJ2-5; TRBD2 aligns across 7 bases. V dropped 4 bases and J dropped 5; count of bases not matched to a gene: 13. The CDR3 spans 16 residues. CDR3 nucleotides: TGTGCCAGCAGTTCATTCCTAGCGACAGCGGGGGAGACCCAGTACTTC. Translation: CASSSFLATAGETQYF.

This chain uses TRBV11-2 with TRBJ2-5; 7 nucleotides align to TRBD2. Germline loops: CDR1 SGHAT, CDR2 FQNNGV. V trimming: 5 bases; J trimming: 5 bases; junction bases outside the gene matches: 11. The CDR3 consists of 15 residues. The CDR3 spells CASSPPQRGQETQYF. DNA of the CDR3: TGTGCCAGCAGCCCCCCCCAGCGGGGTCAGGAGACCCAGTACTTC. Supplemented by reference TRBV11-2 and TRBJ2-5, the full variable domain reads EAGVAQSPRYKIIEKRQSVAFWCNPISGHATLYWYQQILGQGPKLLIQFQNNGVVDDSQLPKDRFSAERLKGVDSTLKIQPAKLEDSAVYLCASSPPQRGQETQYFGPGTRLLVL.

The rearrangement links TRBV11-1 to TRBJ2-7; 13 positions agree with TRBD2. V was pared by 5 bases and J by 2 bases, with 12 bases of the junction left unmatched. Germline CDR1 reads SGHAT; CDR2 reads FQDESV (reference sequence). The length of the CDR3 is 18 residues. The CDR3 nucleotides read TGTGCCAGCAGCCCCCCCGGGACTAGCGGGGATTCAACCTACGAGCAGTACTTC. Its translation is CASSPPGTSGDSTYEQYF.

The table lists this clonotype with many counts. The chain links TRBV12-3 or TRBV12-4 to TRBJ1-2; D gene unclear. The CDR3 is made up of 12 amino acids. V shed 6 bases and J shed 8 bases, with 13 bases lying between them. CDR3 coding DNA: TGTGCCAGCAGCCCCGGAGGCCCCGGCTACACCTTC. It codes for CASSPGGPGYTF.

This clonotype was counted at least ten times. The V gene is TRBV4-1, the J gene TRBJ2-7; 7 nucleotides line up with TRBD1. The germline V gene encodes CDR1 MGHRA and CDR2 YSYEKL. After removal of 0 bases from V and 4 bases from J, the junction contained 6 bases not matched to a gene. The CDR3 length is 15 residues. CDR3 loop: CASSQEETGIYEQYF. CDR3 nucleotides: TGCGCCAGCAGCCAAGAGGAGACAGGGATATACGAGCAGTACTTC.

The chain combines TRBV5-1 with TRBJ2-2; 10 bases align to TRBD2. The germline gives CDR1 SGHRS, CDR2 YFSETQ. The length of the CDR3 is 17 residues. J gave up 1 base and V 0 bases, and 3 bases lay outside the gene matches. The CDR3 protein is CASSLAPSGGNTGELFF. In nucleotides, the CDR3 is TGCGCCAGCAGCTTGGCCCCTAGCGGGGGGAACACCGGGGAGCTGTTTTTT.

This clonotype was recorded many times. The chain joins TRBV4-2 to TRBJ1-1; unclear D gene. This CDR3 has 15 amino acids. Germline lookup yields CDR1 LGHNA and CDR2 YNFKEQ. The V end was cut by 4 bases, the J end by 0 bases, with 12 bases between. CDR3 protein: CASSRLEALNTEAFF. The CDR3 DNA reads as TGTGCCAGCAGCCGTCTAGAGGCTTTGAACACTGAAGCTTTCTTT.

The CDR3 DNA follows: TGTGCCAGCAGCCAAGAATACCAGCTAGGGACTGAAGCTTTCTTT. Translated: CASSQEYQLGTEAFF. The chain links TRBV3-1 to TRBJ1-1; D not resolved. Germline CDR1 LGHDT, CDR2 YNNKEL (reference sequence). CDR3 length equals 15 residues. V was trimmed by 0 bases and J by 5 bases, leaving 13 bases between them.

The CDR3 region has the DNA TGTGCCAGCAGCTTAAGCTACTCGAACACCGGGGAGCTGTTTTTT. This gives the protein CASSLSYSNTGELFF. The chain joins TRBV11-2 to TRBJ2-2; D gene uncertain. There are 15 residues in the CDR3. Germline V gene data show CDR1 as SGHAT and CDR2 as FQNNGV. V lost 2 bases and J 0 bases, leaving 7 bases between the germline ends.

The chain links TRBV11-3 to TRBJ1-5; D unresolved. The length of the CDR3 is 16 residues. V was cut by 5 bases and J by 1 base, with 15 bases left in between. The germline V gene has CDR1 SGHNT and CDR2 YENEEA. In DNA form, the CDR3 reads TGTGCCAGCAGCCCTCCCGGGATTGGAAGCAATCAGCCCCAGCATTTT. As protein: CASSPPGIGSNQPQHF.

This clonotype was observed a few times. CDR3 bases: TGTGCCAGCAGTGTAACCAACAGGGGGCAGCCCTACAATGAGCAGTTCTTC. Translated, it gives CASSVTNRGQPYNEQFF. This chain joins TRBV6-2 or TRBV6-3 and TRBJ2-1; 9 bases are a match to TRBD1. J gave up 2 bases and V 5 bases, and 10 bases lay outside the gene matches. This CDR3 has 17 amino acids. Per the germline V gene, CDR1 is MNHEY and CDR2 is SVGEGT.

This clonotype was detected ten times or more. The rearrangement links TRBV4-3 to TRBJ2-7; 7 nucleotides line up with TRBD2. J gave up 1 base and V 1 base, and 4 bases lay outside the gene matches. Germline V gene data show CDR1 as LGHNA and CDR2 as YSLEER. The CDR3 consists of 15 residues. CDR3 loop: CASSQGAGSSYEQYF. The CDR3 coding sequence is TGCGCCAGCAGCCAAGGAGCGGGGAGTTCCTACGAGCAGTACTTC.

This clonotype was detected ten times or more. This chain joins TRBV10-3 and TRBJ2-5; D might be TRBD1 or TRBD2, each matching 5 bases. Germline V CDR1 and CDR2: ENHRY, SYGVKD. The length of the CDR3 is 15 residues. The ends were cut back, 3 bases at V and 2 bases at J, with 13 bases in the middle. DNA of the CDR3: TGTGCCATCAGTGACGTCCGGGACCTACAAGAGACCCAGTACTTC. Its translation: CAISDVRDLQETQYF.

V and J are TRBV13 and TRBJ1-1; 11 bases fit TRBD1. The germline V gene encodes CDR1 PRHDT and CDR2 FYEKMQ (reference sequence). Trimming at V came to 8 bases and at J to 0 bases, leaving 5 bases not matched to a gene. This CDR3 contains 15 residues. This chain's CDR3 is CASGTGGTLNTEAFF. The CDR3 DNA reads as TGTGCCAGCGGGACAGGGGGTACCTTGAACACTGAAGCTTTCTTT.

This clonotype was seen ten or more times. The chain has TRBV7-9 and TRBJ2-5; D is unclear. From germline, CDR1 is SEHNR and CDR2 FQNEAQ (reference sequence). The V gene lost 5 bases and the J gene lost 5 bases, with 9 bases spanning the gap. This CDR3 has 12 residues. In DNA, the CDR3 is TGTGCCAGCAGCGCTGATTTGGAGACCCAGTACTTC. Its protein product is CASSADLETQYF.

This clonotype was seen many times. V gene TRBV12-3 or TRBV12-4 combines with J gene TRBJ2-1; 7 bases align to TRBD2. The CDR3 is 15 amino acids. V shed 8 bases, J shed 5 bases, and the junction held 12 bases outside the gene matches. The CDR3 region has the DNA TGTGCCAGCTCCCTCAGCGGGGCTATACACAATGAGCAGTTCTTC. Its translation is CASSLSGAIHNEQFF.

This clonotype has a handful of counts. The rearrangement uses TRBV6-5 and TRBJ2-2; D might be TRBD1 (5 bases). Germline CDR1 reads MNHEY; CDR2 reads SVGAGI. The CDR3 loop spans 16 amino acids. Trimming cost V 2 bases and J 7 bases, with 17 bases left between them. This CDR3 is CASSYGIGQGSGELFF. The CDR3 coding sequence is TGTGCCAGCAGTTACGGAATCGGCCAGGGTAGCGGGGAGCTGTTTTTT.

This clonotype was seen many times. The J gene is TRBJ1-4, the V gene TRBV5-1, with 11 positions matching TRBD1. Per germline, CDR1 SGHRS and CDR2 YFSETQ. J was trimmed by 0 bases and V by 4 bases; bases with no gene match: 11. The CDR3 extends over 19 amino acids. CDR3 sequence reads: CASSAGQGALGTTNEKLFF. Here the CDR3 DNA reads TGCGCCAGCAGCGCCGGACAGGGGGCGCTTGGGACAACTAATGAAAAACTGTTTTTT.

The V call is TRBV6-5, the J call TRBJ1-1; 9 nucleotides agree with TRBD1. V trimming: 4 bases; J trimming: 1 base; junction bases outside the gene matches: 7. This CDR3 spans 16 amino acids. Germline lookup yields CDR1 MNHEY and CDR2 SVGAGI. The CDR3 DNA reads TGTGCCAGCAGTTTGATGTGGACAGGGGCGAACACTGAAGCTTTCTTT. Amino acids: CASSLMWTGANTEAFF.

Ten or more counts support this clonotype. The chain is built from TRBV12-3 or TRBV12-4 and TRBJ1-1; TRBD1 aligns across 7 bases. The trim removed 6 bases at V and 6 bases at J, leaving 10 bases unmatched. CDR3 length: 14 amino acids. The CDR3 protein is CASRSTDRDPEAFF. The CDR3 bases are TGTGCCAGCAGATCCACCGACAGGGATCCTGAAGCTTTCTTT.

The table lists this clonotype with many counts. This rearrangement joins TRBV29-1 to TRBJ2-7; D tentatively reads TRBD1 or TRBD2 (5 bases each). The germline V gene has CDR1 SQVTM and CDR2 ANQGSEA. The V and J ends lost 4 bases and 2 bases respectively, with 18 bases between them. CDR3 size: 15 residues. CDR3 protein: CSVGGTDTDPYEQYF. Written as DNA, the CDR3 is TGCAGCGTTGGGGGGACGGACACCGACCCCTACGAGCAGTACTTC.

In its sample, this clonotype was seen many times. V usage is TRBV6-2 or TRBV6-3 and J usage is TRBJ2-1, with 8 nucleotides matching TRBD2. V shed 6 bases and J 5 bases; nucleotides not matched to a gene: 15. The germline CDR1 and CDR2 sequences are MNHEY and SVGEGT. This CDR3 is 17 amino acids long. CDR3 nucleotide sequence: TGTGCCAGCAGCTCTGATATGACTAGCGTACTCCACAATGAGCAGTTCTTC. Its translation: CASSSDMTSVLHNEQFF.

The chain couples TRBV10-3 to TRBJ2-1, with TRBD2 matching 10 bases. V gave up 5 bases and J gave up 1 base; unmatched junction bases: 11. The CDR3 extends over 18 amino acids. Germline V gene data show CDR1 as ENHRY and CDR2 as SYGVKD. This chain's CDR3 is CAISPGLAPQGSYNEQFF. CDR3 DNA sequence: TGTGCCATCAGTCCGGGACTAGCGCCCCAAGGGTCCTACAATGAGCAGTTCTTC.

Here the CDR3 reads CASSTWAGEKLFF. In DNA form, the CDR3 reads TGTGCCAGCAGCACCTGGGCGGGGGAAAAACTGTTTTTT. The V gene is TRBV7-2, the J gene TRBJ1-4; D gene unclear. CDR1 and CDR2 from the germline V gene are SGHTA and FQGNSA. The V end was cut by 5 bases, the J end by 8 bases, with 12 bases between. The CDR3 totals 13 residues.

The chain carries TRBV9 and TRBJ1-2, with TRBD1 matching over 10 bases. Germline V CDR1 and CDR2: SGDLS, YYNGEE. With V trimmed by 2 bases and J by 4 bases, 8 bases remained unmatched. CDR3 size: 16 residues. The CDR3 nucleotides read TGTGCCAGCAGCGTGGACCGGGACAGGGGCATCTATGGCTACACCTTC. Its translation: CASSVDRDRGIYGYTF.

The gene calls are TRBV28 and TRBJ2-7, with D perhaps matching TRBD1 (6 bases). V gave up 7 bases and J gave up 3 bases, with 13 bases separating them. The germline V gene has CDR1 MDHEN and CDR2 SYDVKM. There are 13 residues in the CDR3. The DNA of the CDR3 is TGTGCCAGCATCGACAGGCTTGACTACGAGCAGTACTTC. Protein: CASIDRLDYEQYF.

In its sample, this clonotype was seen a few times. The CDR3 region is CASSRLTSGSQETQYF. DNA of the CDR3: TGTGCCAGCAGCCGACTGACTAGCGGCAGCCAAGAGACCCAGTACTTC. The V and J genes are TRBV7-9 and TRBJ2-5, with TRBD2 identical over 9 bases. V dropped 5 bases and J dropped 1; count of bases not matched to a gene: 8. Looked up from germline, CDR1 is SEHNR and CDR2 is FQNEAQ (reference sequence). The CDR3 has 16 amino acids.